This passage covers 21 T cell receptor beta chains from one sample sequenced in a study of T cell changes during pregnancy in multiple sclerosis. Sequencing used immunoSEQ multiplex PCR; TCRdb keeps in-frame clones, though not all of them. Here the sample spans around 50,000 clones, 90% to 95% being singletons. This sample comprised CD4+ T cells from peripheral blood mononuclear cells, obtained in the second trimester of pregnancy. These receptors were collected from a female donor with multiple sclerosis, enrolled in a pregnancy study.

The chain uses TRBV5-1 and TRBJ2-1, with 10 bases fitting TRBD1. The V gene end was trimmed by 1 base and the J gene end by 4 bases; junction bases not matched to a gene: 2. The germline CDR1 and CDR2 sequences are SGHRS and YFSETQ. This CDR3 has 15 amino acids. CDR3: CASSLRQGAYNEQFF. CDR3 DNA sequence: TGCGCCAGCAGCTTGAGACAGGGGGCATACAATGAGCAGTTCTTC.

The rearrangement joins TRBV9 to TRBJ1-3; D is undetermined. Germline lookup yields CDR1 SGDLS and CDR2 YYNGEE. Trimming pared 0 bases from V and 0 bases from J, leaving 7 bases between. The length of the CDR3 is 15 residues. The CDR3 DNA reads as TGTGCCAGCAGCGTAGCCGTCGGCTCTGGAAACACCATATATTTT. Encoded protein: CASSVAVGSGNTIYF.

The chain combines TRBV27 with TRBJ2-1, with TRBD2 identical over 10 bases. CDR1 and CDR2 (germline): MNHEY, SMNVEV (reference sequence). This CDR3 comprises 15 residues. The V and J ends lost 5 bases and 4 bases, in that order; junction bases with no gene match: 5. DNA for the CDR3: TGTGCCAGCAGTAAAAGGACTAGCGGATACAATGAGCAGTTCTTC. This translates into CASSKRTSGYNEQFF.

The DNA for the CDR3 is TGTGCCAGCAGTTCCGGCAGGGTCTTGGATGAGCAGTTCTTC. Its protein is CASSSGRVLDEQFF. This chain connects TRBV6-5 to TRBJ2-1, with D maybe TRBD1 (5 bases). The CDR3 spans 14 residues. V was cut by 4 bases and J by 8 bases, with 15 bases left in between. Germline CDR1 MNHEY, CDR2 SVGAGI.

This clone has just a few counts. V gene TRBV7-9 combines with J gene TRBJ2-7; D not certain. V lost 0 bases, J lost 2 bases, and 5 bases lay in between. Germline V lookup: CDR1 SEHNR, CDR2 FQNEAQ (reference sequence). The CDR3 sequence is 13 residues long. The CDR3 protein is CASSLASPYEQYF. In nucleotides, the CDR3 is TGTGCCAGCAGCTTAGCGTCTCCCTACGAGCAGTACTTC.

This clone was detected only once. The V call is TRBV5-1, the J call TRBJ2-3; D might be TRBD1 (5 bases). Germline CDR1 and CDR2: SGHRS and YFSETQ. Deletions cut 4 bases from V and 2 bases from J, with 8 bases between. This CDR3 has 13 amino acids. The DNA of the CDR3 is TGCGCCAGCAGCGTACAGGTCACAGATACGCAGTATTTT. Translating gives CASSVQVTDTQYF.

V and J are TRBV7-8 and TRBJ2-2; 11 positions agree with TRBD2. J gave up 4 bases and V 1 base, and 8 bases lay outside the gene matches. Per germline, CDR1 SGHVS and CDR2 FQNEAQ. This CDR3 spans 18 amino acids. The CDR3 bases are TGTGCCAGCAGCTTAGTGGGTAGCGGGGGGGCGACCACCGGGGAGCTGTTTTTT. Translating it yields CASSLVGSGGATTGELFF.

The rearrangement links TRBV25-1 to TRBJ1-5, with D possibly being TRBD1 (6 bases). Germline lookup yields CDR1 MGHDK and CDR2 SYGVNS. V lost 8 bases and J lost 2, with 16 bases in between. CDR3 length equals 15 residues. The CDR3 DNA is TGTGCCAGCCACGGGGGGCACTTCGGCAATCAGCCCCAGCATTTT. Protein: CASHGGHFGNQPQHF. The whole variable domain, remainder taken from reference TRBV25-1 and TRBJ1-5, is EADIYQTPRYLVIGTGKKITLECSQTMGHDKMYWYQQDPGMELHLIHYSYGVNSTEKGDLSSESTVSRIRTEHFPLTLESARPSHTSQYLCASHGGHFGNQPQHFGDGTRLSIL.

This chain joins TRBV28 and TRBJ2-5, with TRBD2 identical over 10 bases. Germline V lookup: CDR1 MDHEN, CDR2 SYDVKM. Trimming cost V 5 bases and J 1 base; bases outside gene matches: 13. This CDR3 contains 18 residues. This chain's CDR3 is CASSQGLASARTQETQYF. CDR3 bases: TGTGCCAGCAGTCAGGGACTAGCGAGTGCACGAACCCAAGAGACCCAGTACTTC. The variable domain in full, completed from reference TRBV28 and TRBJ2-5, reads DVKVTQSSRYLVKRTGEKVFLECVQDMDHENMFWYRQDPGLGLRLIYFSYDVKMKEKGDIPEGYSVSREKKERFSLILESASTNQTSMYLCASSQGLASARTQETQYFGPGTRLLVL.

This chain joins TRBV9 and TRBJ2-1, with 12 positions matching TRBD2. The CDR3 runs to 17 residues. V shed 3 bases, J shed 6 bases, and the junction held 10 bases outside the gene matches. CDR1 SGDLS and CDR2 YYNGEE come from the germline V gene. The CDR3 reads CASSGWTSGEYFNEQFF. The CDR3 region has the DNA TGTGCCAGCAGCGGCTGGACTAGCGGGGAATATTTCAATGAGCAGTTCTTC. The entire variable domain, with the rest obtained from reference TRBV9 and TRBJ2-1, is as follows: DSGVTQTPKHLITATGQRVTLRCSPRSGDLSVYWYQQSLDQGLQFLIQYYNGEERAKGNILERFSAQQFPDLHSELNLSSLELGDSALYFCASSGWTSGEYFNEQFFGPGTRLTVL.

V and J are TRBV5-1 and TRBJ2-5; 7 nucleotides agree with TRBD1. The ends lost 5 bases at V and 2 bases at J; junction bases unmatched: 9. Germline CDR1 reads SGHRS; CDR2 reads YFSETQ. This CDR3 is built from 15 residues. CDR3: CASRPEQGRQETQYF. CDR3 sequence (DNA): TGCGCCAGCAGACCTGAACAGGGGAGACAAGAGACCCAGTACTTC.

V gene TRBV2 combines with J gene TRBJ2-1; 9 bases match TRBD2. The CDR3 contains 17 residues. Germline CDR1 reads SNHLY; CDR2 reads FYNNEI. Germline trimming cut 4 bases from V and 6 bases from J; bases unmatched to any gene: 13. This CDR3 reads CASSVRGGTSPPNEQFF. The DNA of the CDR3 is TGTGCCAGCAGTGTCCGGGGTGGGACTAGCCCACCCAATGAGCAGTTCTTC.

This clone was counted between two and nine times. The chain joins TRBV2 to TRBJ2-5, with D tentatively TRBD2 (6 bases). The germline gives CDR1 SNHLY, CDR2 FYNNEI. Trimming cost V 6 bases and J 1 base, with 12 bases left between them. This CDR3 has 14 amino acids. The CDR3 sequence is CASRVGGPQETQYF. In nucleotides, the CDR3 is TGTGCCAGCAGAGTCGGGGGTCCCCAAGAGACCCAGTACTTC. The variable domain in full, with the rest retrieved from reference TRBV2 and TRBJ2-5, is EPEVTQTPSHQVTQMGQEVILRCVPISNHLYFYWYRQILGQKVEFLVSFYNNEISEKSEIFDDQFSVERPDGSNFTLKIRSTKLEDSAMYFCASRVGGPQETQYFGPGTRLLVL.

The V and J genes are TRBV7-2 and TRBJ2-1; possible D gene TRBD1, 6 bases. Germline V gene data show CDR1 as SGHTA and CDR2 as FQGNSA. The CDR3 spans 13 residues. V was clipped by 2 bases and J by 7 bases, with 9 bases between them. The CDR3 sequence is CASSLLQGNEQFF. The CDR3, as DNA: TGTGCCAGCAGCTTACTACAGGGTAATGAGCAGTTCTTC.

J is TRBJ1-1 and V is TRBV6-6, with D unresolved. This CDR3 contains 14 residues. Germline V gene sequence: CDR1 MNHNY, CDR2 SVGAGI (reference sequence). Trimming removed 2 bases at V and 5 bases at J, with 12 bases between. The CDR3 DNA is TGTGCCAGCAGTTACGAGGGCTTAGGGACTGAAGCTTTCTTT. It translates to CASSYEGLGTEAFF.

The CDR3 nucleotides read TGTGCCAGCAGCTTGGGGCCGAGGGGCAATCAGCCCCAGCATTTT. Translating it yields CASSLGPRGNQPQHF. The chain combines TRBV5-6 with TRBJ1-5; D call uncertain. V was pared by 0 bases and J by 2 bases, with 9 bases between. The CDR3 is 15 amino acids. Germline-derived CDR1 and CDR2 are SGHDT and YYEEEE.

This chain uses TRBV5-4 with TRBJ2-2; a weak D match, TRBD1 (6 bases). The CDR3 extends over 15 amino acids. V was clipped by 5 bases and J by 5 bases, with 16 bases between them. CDR1 is SGHNT and CDR2 is YYREEE in the germline V gene (reference sequence). The CDR3 is CASSTGTGLTGELFF. CDR3 in DNA: TGTGCCAGCAGTACAGGTACAGGGCTGACCGGGGAGCTGTTTTTT.

The chain couples TRBV7-7 to TRBJ2-1, with 10 bases fitting TRBD1. After removal of 5 bases from V and 6 bases from J, the junction contained 7 bases not matched to a gene. Germline V lookup: CDR1 SSHAT, CDR2 FNYEAQ (reference sequence). This CDR3 has 15 amino acids. The CDR3 DNA sequence: TGTGCCAGCAGCCAAGAGGACAGGGGGGGCAATGAGCAGTTCTTC. Translation gives CASSQEDRGGNEQFF.

J is TRBJ1-1 and V is TRBV18, with D tentatively TRBD1 (5 bases). The CDR3 loop spans 14 amino acids. V was pared by 3 bases and J by 2 bases, with 10 bases between. Germline V CDR1 and CDR2: KGHSH, LQKENI. CDR3 sequence reads: CASSPGGTNTEAFF. The CDR3 bases are TGTGCCAGCTCACCTGGGGGGACTAACACTGAAGCTTTCTTT.

The V gene is TRBV30, the J gene TRBJ2-1, with D possibly matching TRBD1 (6 bases). V was shortened by 3 bases and J by 10 bases, with 22 bases between the two germline ends. The CDR3 sequence is 15 residues long. Germline assignment: CDR1 GTSNPN and CDR2 SVGIG (reference sequence). CDR3 region: CAWRPWGRRLGEQFF. The CDR3 DNA reads TGTGCCTGGAGGCCCTGGGGGCGCCGACTGGGGGAGCAGTTCTTC.

The chain joins TRBV6-1 to TRBJ2-3; TRBD1 might be the D (5 bases). The CDR3 loop spans 12 amino acids. From germline, CDR1 is MNHNS and CDR2 SASEGT. The CDR3: CVALGHTDTQYF. The CDR3 DNA is TGTGTCGCTTTGGGGCACACAGATACGCAGTATTTT.